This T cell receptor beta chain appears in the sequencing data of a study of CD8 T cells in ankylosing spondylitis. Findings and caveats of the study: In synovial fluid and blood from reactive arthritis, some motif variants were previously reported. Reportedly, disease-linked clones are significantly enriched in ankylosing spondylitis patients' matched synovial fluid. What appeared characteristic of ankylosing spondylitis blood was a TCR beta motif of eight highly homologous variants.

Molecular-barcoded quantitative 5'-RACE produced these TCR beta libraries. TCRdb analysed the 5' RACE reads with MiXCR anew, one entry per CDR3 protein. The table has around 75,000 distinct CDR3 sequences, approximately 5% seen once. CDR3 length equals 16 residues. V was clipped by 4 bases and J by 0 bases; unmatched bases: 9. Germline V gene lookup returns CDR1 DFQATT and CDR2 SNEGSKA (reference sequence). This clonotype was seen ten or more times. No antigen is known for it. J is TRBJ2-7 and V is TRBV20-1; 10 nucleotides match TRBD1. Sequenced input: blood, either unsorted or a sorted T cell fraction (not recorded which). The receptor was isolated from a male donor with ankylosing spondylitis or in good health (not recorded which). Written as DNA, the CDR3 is TGCAGTGCTAAGAGGGACAGGGGTTTGCTCTCCTACGAGCAGTACTTC. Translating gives CSAKRDRGLLSYEQYF.